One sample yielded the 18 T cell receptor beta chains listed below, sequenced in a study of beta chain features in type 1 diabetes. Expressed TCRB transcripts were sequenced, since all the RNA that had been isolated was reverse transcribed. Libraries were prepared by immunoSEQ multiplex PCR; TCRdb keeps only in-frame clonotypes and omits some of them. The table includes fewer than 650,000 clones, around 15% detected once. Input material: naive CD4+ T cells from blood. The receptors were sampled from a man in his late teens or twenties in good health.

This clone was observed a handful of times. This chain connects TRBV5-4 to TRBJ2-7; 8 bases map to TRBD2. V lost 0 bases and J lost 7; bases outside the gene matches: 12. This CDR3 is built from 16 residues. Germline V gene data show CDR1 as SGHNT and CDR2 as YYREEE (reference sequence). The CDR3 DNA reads TGTGCCAGCAGCTTGGCCGGGGCGGGGGGATCGGTGGAGCAGTACTTC. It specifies CASSLAGAGGSVEQYF.

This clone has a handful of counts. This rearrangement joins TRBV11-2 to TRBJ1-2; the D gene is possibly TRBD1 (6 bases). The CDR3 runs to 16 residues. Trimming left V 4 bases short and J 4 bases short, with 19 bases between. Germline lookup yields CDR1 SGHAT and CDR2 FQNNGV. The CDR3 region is CASSSLKGTPVYGYTF. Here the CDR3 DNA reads TGTGCCAGCAGCTCACTTAAGGGGACACCCGTCTATGGCTACACCTTC.

The CDR3: CASSLWGLAGGAKNIQYF. The CDR3 coding sequence is TGTGCCAGCAGTTTATGGGGACTAGCGGGGGGAGCCAAAAACATTCAGTACTTC. The V and J genes are TRBV28 and TRBJ2-4, with TRBD2 matching 15 bases. The V gene's germline CDR1 is MDHEN and CDR2 SYDVKM. The junction had 0 bases not matched to a gene; V was cut back by 0 bases and J by 0 bases. The CDR3 covers 18 residues. Using reference TRBV28 and TRBJ2-4 for the parts outside the CDR3, the full variable domain is DVKVTQSSRYLVKRTGEKVFLECVQDMDHENMFWYRQDPGLGLRLIYFSYDVKMKEKGDIPEGYSVSREKKERFSLILESASTNQTSMYLCASSLWGLAGGAKNIQYFGAGTRLSVL.

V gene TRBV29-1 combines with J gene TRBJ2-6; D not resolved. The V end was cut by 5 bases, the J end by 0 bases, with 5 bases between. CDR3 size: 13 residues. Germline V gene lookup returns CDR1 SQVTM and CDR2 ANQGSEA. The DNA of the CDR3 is TGCAGCGTTTGGTACTCTGGGGCCAACGTCCTGACTTTC. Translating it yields CSVWYSGANVLTF.

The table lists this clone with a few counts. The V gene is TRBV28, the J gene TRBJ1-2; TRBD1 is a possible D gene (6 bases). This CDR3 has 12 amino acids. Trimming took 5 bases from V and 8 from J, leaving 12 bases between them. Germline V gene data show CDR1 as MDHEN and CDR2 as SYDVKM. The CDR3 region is CASSVKGEGYTF. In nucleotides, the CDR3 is TGTGCCAGCAGTGTTAAGGGGGAAGGCTACACCTTC.

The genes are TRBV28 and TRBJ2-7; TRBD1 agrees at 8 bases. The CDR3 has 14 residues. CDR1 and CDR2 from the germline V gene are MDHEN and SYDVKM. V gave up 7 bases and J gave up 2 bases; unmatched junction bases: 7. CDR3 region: CASKDRGRAYEQYF. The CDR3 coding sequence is TGTGCCAGCAAAGACAGGGGTAGGGCCTACGAGCAGTACTTC.

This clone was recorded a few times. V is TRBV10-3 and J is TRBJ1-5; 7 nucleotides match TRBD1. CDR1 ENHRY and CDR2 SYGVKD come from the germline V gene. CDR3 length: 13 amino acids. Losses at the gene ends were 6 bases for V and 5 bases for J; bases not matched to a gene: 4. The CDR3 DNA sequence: TGTGCCATCAGGAGGACAGGCGATCAGCCCCAGCATTTT. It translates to CAIRRTGDQPQHF.

The CDR3 protein is CASSSGAGELFF. The CDR3 DNA reads as TGTGCCAGCAGCAGCGGGGCCGGGGAGCTGTTTTTT. V usage is TRBV7-9 and J usage is TRBJ2-2; 7 bases are shared with TRBD2. This CDR3 has 12 residues. With V trimmed by 5 bases and J by 6 bases, 0 bases remained unmatched. Germline V lookup: CDR1 SEHNR, CDR2 FQNEAQ (reference sequence).

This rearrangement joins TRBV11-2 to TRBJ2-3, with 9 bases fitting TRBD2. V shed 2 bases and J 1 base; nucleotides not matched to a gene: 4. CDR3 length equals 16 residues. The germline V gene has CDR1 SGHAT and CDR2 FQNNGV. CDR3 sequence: CASSLQAGGRTDTQYF. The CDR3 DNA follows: TGTGCCAGCAGCTTACAAGCGGGGGGCCGCACAGATACGCAGTATTTT.

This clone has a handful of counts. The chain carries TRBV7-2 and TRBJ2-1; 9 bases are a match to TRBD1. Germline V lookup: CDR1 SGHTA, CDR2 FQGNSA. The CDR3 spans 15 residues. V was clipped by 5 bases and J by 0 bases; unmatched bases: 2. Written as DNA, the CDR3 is TGTGCCAGCAGCCGGGACAGGGTCTCCTACAATGAGCAGTTCTTC. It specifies CASSRDRVSYNEQFF.

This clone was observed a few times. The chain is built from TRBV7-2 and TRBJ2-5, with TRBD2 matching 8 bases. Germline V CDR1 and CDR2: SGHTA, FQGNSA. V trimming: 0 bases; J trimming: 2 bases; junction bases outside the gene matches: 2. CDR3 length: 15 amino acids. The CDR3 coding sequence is TGTGCCAGCAGCTTAGCGGCGGGGGGACAAGAGACCCAGTACTTC. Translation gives CASSLAAGGQETQYF. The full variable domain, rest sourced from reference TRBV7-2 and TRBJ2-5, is GAGVSQSPSNKVTEKGKDVELRCDPISGHTALYWYRQSLGQGLEFLIYFQGNSAPDKSGLPSDRFSAERTGGSVSTLTIQRTQQEDSAVYLCASSLAAGGQETQYFGPGTRLLVL.

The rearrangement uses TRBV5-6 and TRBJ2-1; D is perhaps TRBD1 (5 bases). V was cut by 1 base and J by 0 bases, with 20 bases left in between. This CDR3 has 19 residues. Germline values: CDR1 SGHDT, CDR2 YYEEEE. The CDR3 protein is CASSLSRRVVQSSYNEQFF. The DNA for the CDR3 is TGTGCCAGCAGCTTGAGTCGCAGGGTCGTACAGAGCTCCTACAATGAGCAGTTCTTC.

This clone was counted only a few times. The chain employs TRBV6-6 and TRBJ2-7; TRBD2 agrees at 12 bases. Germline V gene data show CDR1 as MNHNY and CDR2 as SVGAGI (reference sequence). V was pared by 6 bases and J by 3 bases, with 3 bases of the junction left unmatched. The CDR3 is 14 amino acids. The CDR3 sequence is CASRKTSGGYEQYF. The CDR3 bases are TGTGCCAGCAGAAAGACTAGCGGGGGCTACGAGCAGTACTTC.

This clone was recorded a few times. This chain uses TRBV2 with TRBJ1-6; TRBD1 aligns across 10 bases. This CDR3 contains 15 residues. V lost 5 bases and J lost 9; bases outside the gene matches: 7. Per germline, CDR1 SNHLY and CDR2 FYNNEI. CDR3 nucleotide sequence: TGTGCCAGCAGTAGGGACAGGGGCTTAGGTTCACCCCTCCACTTT. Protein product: CASSRDRGLGSPLHF. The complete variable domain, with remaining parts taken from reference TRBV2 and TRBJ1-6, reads EPEVTQTPSHQVTQMGQEVILRCVPISNHLYFYWYRQILGQKVEFLVSFYNNEISEKSEIFDDQFSVERPDGSNFTLKIRSTKLEDSAMYFCASSRDRGLGSPLHFGNGTRLTVT.

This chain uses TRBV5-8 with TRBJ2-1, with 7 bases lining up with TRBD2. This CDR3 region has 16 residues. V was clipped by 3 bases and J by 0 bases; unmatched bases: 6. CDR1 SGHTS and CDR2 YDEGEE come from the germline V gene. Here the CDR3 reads CASSSSLAASYNEQFF. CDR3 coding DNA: TGTGCCAGCAGCTCCTCCCTAGCGGCCTCCTACAATGAGCAGTTCTTC.

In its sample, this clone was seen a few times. The CDR3 nucleotides read TGTGCCAGCAGTCCACCCGCAGTAACTAATGAAAAACTGTTTTTT. Translation: CASSPPAVTNEKLFF. The chain links TRBV28 to TRBJ1-4; D is ambiguous. The germline V gene encodes CDR1 MDHEN and CDR2 SYDVKM. The V end was cut by 5 bases, the J end by 1 base, with 11 bases between. The CDR3 totals 15 residues.

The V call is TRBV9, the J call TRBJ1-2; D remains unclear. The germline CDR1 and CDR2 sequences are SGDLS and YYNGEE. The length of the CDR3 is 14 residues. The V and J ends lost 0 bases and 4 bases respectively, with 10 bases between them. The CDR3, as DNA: TGTGCCAGCAGCGTAGGGCGGCAGACCTATGGCTACACCTTC. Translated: CASSVGRQTYGYTF.

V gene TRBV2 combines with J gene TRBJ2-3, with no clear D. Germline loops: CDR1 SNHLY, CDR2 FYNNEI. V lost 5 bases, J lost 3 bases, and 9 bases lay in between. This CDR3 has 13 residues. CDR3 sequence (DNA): TGTGCCAGCAGTAGGTTAGGTACAGATACGCAGTATTTT. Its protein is CASSRLGTDTQYF.